This T cell receptor (beta chain) came from a study of beta chain features in type 1 diabetes. This CDR3 contains 16 residues. Trimming left V 1 base short and J 0 bases short, with 13 bases between. Germline V gives CDR1 SGHVS, CDR2 FQNEAQ. Every bit of the isolated RNA underwent reverse transcription, so sequencing read expressed TCRB transcripts. Some clones are missing from TCRdb's copy, which holds only in-frame ones; the method was immunoSEQ multiplex PCR. This sample has 150,000 or so clones, with 40% to 55% found just once. Sequenced input: Tregs from blood. V usage is TRBV7-8 and J usage is TRBJ2-7; no firm D call. The receptor's source is a man between 18 and 35 years old in good health. CDR3 loop: CASSLVQPPLSYEQYF. The CDR3 DNA follows: TGTGCCAGCAGCTTAGTACAGCCGCCCCTCTCCTACGAGCAGTACTTC. The full variable domain, completed using reference TRBV7-8 and TRBJ2-7, is GAGVSQSPRYKVAKRGQDVALRCDPISGHVSLFWYQQALGQGPEFLTYFQNEAQLDKSGLPSDRFFAERPEGSVSTLKIQRTQQEDSAVYLCASSLVQPPLSYEQYFGPGTRLTVT.